This T cell receptor (beta chain) was identified in a study of blood T cells in healthy people across ages. General study findings and limits: A strong correlation was seen between TCR beta diversity and naive T cell percentage. Observed TCR beta diversity per million T cells went down as age went up. This fall followed a roughly linear course with age.

The authors isolated at least 6 million PBMCs per sample. V was clipped by 6 bases and J by 4 bases, with 16 bases between them. CDR1 is MNHEY and CDR2 is SVGAGI in the germline V gene. This CDR3 comprises 15 residues. This clonotype was seen only a few times. Its matching antigen is unknown. Alongside a J-beta primer mix, a sample-barcoded 5' primer served in a second PCR lasting about 7 to 12 cycles. Every cDNA was tagged by a template-switch adaptor with 12 random nucleotides. TCRdb independently ran MiXCR on the 5' RACE reads; one entry per CDR3 protein. The data hold 800,000 or so distinct CDR3 sequences, with 46% observed a single time.

Sequencing was performed on blood. The chain joins TRBV6-5 to TRBJ2-1, with a weak D call TRBD1 (5 bases). This sequence was found in a man older than 75 in good health. CDR3 DNA: TGTGCCAGCAGGCCTGCTACTACAGGTTACAATGAGCAGTTCTTC. Encoded protein: CASRPATTGYNEQFF.